This TCR beta chain was found in a study of beta chain features in type 1 diabetes. Turning to the study itself: There was similarity between patients and healthy donors in age, gender and cell yields. Cells sorted and examined across all samples totaled approximately 100 million.

cDNA synthesis used the whole RNA isolate, giving expressed TCRB sequences. Sequencing used immunoSEQ multiplex PCR; TCRdb keeps in-frame clones, though not all of them. This table has 810,000 or so clones, about 17% appearing once. Unmatched junction bases numbered 6, after V lost 0 bases and J lost 7 bases. This CDR3 spans 15 amino acids. In germline, CDR1 is SGDLS, CDR2 YYNGEE. Sequencing was performed on naive CD4+ T cells from blood. The V gene is TRBV9, the J gene TRBJ2-1; TRBD2 aligns across 8 bases. The sequence came from a woman in her late teens or twenties in good health. The CDR3 protein is CASSVGTSSLNEQFF. CDR3 bases: TGTGCCAGCAGCGTAGGGACTAGCAGCCTTAATGAGCAGTTCTTC.